The present entry profiles one T cell receptor beta chain with its context. This clonotype was counted ten times or more. The antigen this receptor binds is unknown. No much larger clone is present one base from it, and per-base qualities are unavailable. The source of the sample is a study of spatial heterogeneity in lung cancer (dated by TCRdb to between 2018 and 2021). With regard to the full study: Beta-chain transcripts were consistently detected in greater numbers than alpha-chain transcripts, which likely reflects a higher abundance of beta-chain transcripts. Nonsynonymous mutation counts, determined by whole-exome sequencing of tumor tissue, were related to features of the TCR repertoire. TCR alpha and beta repertoires were quantitatively compared across multiple tumor regions, matched nontumor lung and blood in non-small cell lung cancer. In the raw uncorrected reads, each unique combination of TCR and UMI appeared on average more than ten times. Both alpha and beta chains were TCR-sequenced in a few hundred tumor regions, around 65 matched nontumor lung samples and around 54 PBMC samples obtained at surgery. The investigation overall reported the following: Confirming at a functional level the hypothesis that regional TCRs recognize regional mutations was considered to require additional single-cell paired TCR alpha and beta sequencing. Ubiquitous expanded tumor TCRs were found in blood more often at tumor resection than at routine follow-up.

This sample's time point label indicates: sample taken at primary tumor resection. TCR sequencing used whole RNA extracted from tumor and nontumor lung tissue, or from cryopreserved PBMC samples, without cell sorting. Samples were obtained from roughly 72 patients with early-stage, untreated non-small cell lung cancer from the lung TRACERx cohort. Only patients with enough RNA available from two or more tumor regions were chosen for TCR sequencing. The germline V gene (reference sequence) yields LNHDA for CDR1 and SQIVND for CDR2. Measured from the cysteine to the phenylalanine, the CDR3 is 14 residues long. The CDR3 DNA has 42 bases and is translated from base 1. The trim is 9 bases for V and 4 bases for J, with a gap of 18 bases between the germline ends. Library prep was done by 5' RACE. Data came from a NextSeq 500. In the TCR library protocol, a unique molecular identifier was attached to each TCR cDNA molecule so that PCR and sequencing errors could be corrected. As for how the authors treated the data: TCR identification, UMI-based error correction and CDR3 extraction were performed with Decombinator tools. Expanded TCRs were defined as those above a frequency of 2 per 1,000, corresponding to the top 1% of the tumor frequency distribution. Renyi diversity was computed with the R vegan package after each repertoire had been subsampled 100 times to 5,000 TCRs. To build CDR3 similarity networks, amino acid triplet string-kernel similarity was used, and CDR3s were connected when their pairwise similarity was above 0.82. TCRdb reprocessed the public reads (quality trimming at Q25 with fastp, clone calling with MiXCR) and kept in-frame beta chains. All rows with the same CDR3 protein become a single entry with the most common DNA and genes. These V and J calls originate from TCRdb's pipeline instead of the authors' own analysis. The sample table holds around 19,000 distinct CDR3 sequences, of which about 19% were seen once. 11% to 15% of the sample lies in the top ten.

Sequencing used PBMCs, obtained at surgery. This clonotype originated in a male donor with early-stage non-small cell lung cancer. The rearranged chain carries TRBV19 and TRBJ2-5; confidence is insufficient to name the D gene. The CDR3 region reads CASSHPGLGETQYF. The DNA is as follows: TGTGCCAGCTCTCACCCCGGCCTAGGAGAGACCCAGTACTTC.